This is a list of T cell receptor beta chains from one sample in a study of CD8 T cells in Susac syndrome. Using its own MiXCR run on the immunoSEQ multiplex PCR reads, TCRdb lists one record per CDR3 protein. The profile shows 180,000 or so distinct CDR3 sequences, about 95% of them singletons. The sequencing input was CD4+ T cells from PBMCs. All receptors come from a human donor in good health. The CDR3 runs from the conserved cysteine through the conserved F or W. D genes are given only for firm matches. Where a row states a size, it is once, few, many or the class of an expanded clone; other rows omit it.

>TRBV30|.|TRBJ2-5|.
TGTGCCTGGAGTGTAGGGTCGGAGACCCAGTACTTC
CAWSVGSETQYF
>TRBV29-1|.|TRBJ2-5|TRBD2
TGCAGCGTTGTTGGGACTAACTTCCAAGAGACCCAGTACTTC
CSVVGTNFQETQYF
>TRBV5-4|.|TRBJ1-2|TRBD1
TGTGCCAGCAGCTTGGGAGTGGACAGGGCTGCTGGCTACACCTTC
CASSLGVDRAAGYTF
>TRBV6-5|.|TRBJ1-2|.
TGTGCCAGCAGTTACCTTGGACAGACTCTCTATGGCTACACCTTC
CASSYLGQTLYGYTF
>TRBV3-1|.|TRBJ1-4|.
TGTGCCAGCAGCCTCCGGGCCGTTCCTGAAAAACTGTTTTTT
CASSLRAVPEKLFF
>TRBV5-1|.|TRBJ2-1|.
TGCGCCAGCAGCTTGCACAATGAGCAGTTCTTC
CASSLHNEQFF
>TRBV20-1|.|TRBJ1-1|TRBD1
TGCAGTCCCCGCGACAGGGATGAAGCTTTCTTT
CSPRDRDEAFF
>TRBV29-1|.|TRBJ2-7|.
TGCAGCGTTCGGAGGACGGACGAGCAGTACTTC
CSVRRTDEQYF
>TRBV5-4|.|TRBJ2-5|.
TGTGCCAGCAGCTCAGCAGCGGAAGAGACCCAGTACTTC
CASSSAAEETQYF
>TRBV20-1|once|TRBJ2-7|TRBD1
TGCAGTGCTGCGACCGGGACAGGGAGATCCTACGAGCAGTACTTC
CSAATGTGRSYEQYF
>TRBV9|.|TRBJ2-7|.
TGTGCCAGCAGCGGGATAGACTCCTACGAGCAGTACTTC
CASSGIDSYEQYF
>TRBV6-2/TRBV6-3|.|TRBJ1-5|.
TGTGCCAGCAGTTACTCTGGGGTTGGGAATCAGCCCCAGCATTTT
CASSYSGVGNQPQHF
>TRBV24-1|.|TRBJ2-1|.
TGTGCCACCAGTGACCCCGGACTACCAGAGCAGTTCTTC
CATSDPGLPEQFF
>TRBV9|once|TRBJ1-1|.
TGTGCCAGCAGCGAGGATGGACGGCTCAACACTGAAGCTTTCTTT
CASSEDGRLNTEAFF
>TRBV4-3|.|TRBJ2-1|.
TGCGCCAGCAGCCAAGACCCGGCTAGGAACCACAATGAGCAGTTCTTC
CASSQDPARNHNEQFF
>TRBV5-1|.|TRBJ2-5|.
TGCGCCAGCAGTTTCGGGACACAGGGTCGAGAGACCCAGTACTTC
CASSFGTQGRETQYF
>TRBV5-1|.|TRBJ2-1|.
TGCGCCAGCAGCCTCCGGGGGGCTGAGCAGTTCTTC
CASSLRGAEQFF
>TRBV20-1|.|TRBJ2-7|TRBD2
TGCAGTGCGCAAGGGACTAGTTCCTACGAGCAGTACTTC
CSAQGTSSYEQYF
>TRBV29-1|once|TRBJ2-5|TRBD2
TGCAGCGTTGAAGGGGTAGCGGGAGGAGAGACCCAGTACTTC
CSVEGVAGGETQYF
>TRBV7-2|.|TRBJ2-1|.
TGTGCCAGCACCTACAGTCCGGGACTCTGGAATGAGCAGTTCTTC
CASTYSPGLWNEQFF
>TRBV5-4|.|TRBJ1-2|.
TGTGCCAGCAGCGTCGACGGCTACTATGGCTACACCTTC
CASSVDGYYGYTF
>TRBV24-1|.|TRBJ1-5|.
TGTGCCACCAGCTGGGGAGGAAGCAATCAGCCCCAGCATTTT
CATSWGGSNQPQHF
>TRBV20-1|.|TRBJ2-7|TRBD2
TGCAGTGCTGGGCGCGGGGCCACGGGAGGTGGCTACGAGCAGTACTTC
CSAGRGATGGGYEQYF
>TRBV15|.|TRBJ2-3|TRBD2
TGTGCCACCAGCAGATTTAGCGGGGAGGTCCCAGATACGCAGTATTTT
CATSRFSGEVPDTQYF
>TRBV6-2/TRBV6-3|.|TRBJ2-4|.
TGTGCCAGCAGTTACGGCGGACAGTTACTTACAAACATTCAGTACTTC
CASSYGGQLLTNIQYF
>TRBV5-1|.|TRBJ2-5|TRBD2
TGCGCCAGCAGCGCGGGACTAGCGGGAGGAACCTCCCAAGAGACCCAGTACTTC
CASSAGLAGGTSQETQYF
>TRBV29-1|.|TRBJ2-7|TRBD2
TGCAGCGTTGACGGTCAAACCGGGACTAGCGGCTACGAGCAGTACTTC
CSVDGQTGTSGYEQYF
>TRBV12-3/TRBV12-4|.|TRBJ2-5|TRBD2
TGTGCCAGCAGTATCTGGACTAGCGGAAAAGAGACCCAGTACTTC
CASSIWTSGKETQYF
>TRBV3-1|.|TRBJ2-1|TRBD2
TGTGCCAGCAGTATAGGGACTAGCGGGGTCAATGAGCAGTTCTTC
CASSIGTSGVNEQFF
>TRBV20-1|.|TRBJ2-7|TRBD2
TGCAGTGCGAGGACTAGCGGGATCTACGAGCAGTACTTC
CSARTSGIYEQYF
>TRBV27|.|TRBJ1-2|TRBD1
TGTGCCAGCAGTAACAGGACAGGGAGCGGTGGCTACACCTTC
CASSNRTGSGGYTF
>TRBV7-9|.|TRBJ1-1|.
TGTGCCTCGGGGTCGGGCACTGAAGCTTTCTTT
CASGSGTEAFF
>TRBV7-9|.|TRBJ1-2|.
TGTGCCAGCAGCTTACCCGGGTTCTATGGCTACACCTTC
CASSLPGFYGYTF
>TRBV6-6|.|TRBJ1-1|.
TGTGCCAGCATCCGGACCGTTATTGAAGCTTTCTTT
CASIRTVIEAFF
>TRBV29-1|.|TRBJ1-2|TRBD1
TGCAGCGTTGAAGAGTGGGGGACAGGGGGCTTCGGTGGCTACACCTTC
CSVEEWGTGGFGGYTF
>TRBV3-1|.|TRBJ1-2|.
TGTGCCAGCAGCCCTCAGACAGACCCGCGCGTGGGCTATGGCTACACCTTC
CASSPQTDPRVGYGYTF
>TRBV24-1|.|TRBJ2-7|.
TGTGCCACCAGTGATTCTACCGGGTTTTCCTACGAGCAGTACTTC
CATSDSTGFSYEQYF
>TRBV9|.|TRBJ2-1|.
TGTGCCAGCAGCGTAGGGCTAGAAAGGGGCAATGAGCAGTTCTTC
CASSVGLERGNEQFF
>TRBV6-2/TRBV6-3|once|TRBJ2-7|TRBD1
TGTGCCAGCAGTTCGGGACAGGGTCGGACCTACGAGCAGTACTTC
CASSSGQGRTYEQYF
>TRBV29-1|.|TRBJ1-2|.
TGCAGCGTTGAATCTTCGATTTGGGGTGGCTACACCTTC
CSVESSIWGGYTF
>TRBV30|.|TRBJ2-1|.
TGTGCCTGGAGTTCGGACCACTACAATGAGCAGTTCTTC
CAWSSDHYNEQFF
>TRBV7-9|.|TRBJ2-3|.
TGTGCCAGCAGTTCATCAGATACGCAGTATTTT
CASSSSDTQYF
>TRBV27|.|TRBJ2-1|.
TGTGCCAGCAGTTTCATATTCGCATTGGATGAGCAGTTCTTC
CASSFIFALDEQFF
>TRBV3-1|.|TRBJ1-2|.
TGTGCCAGCAGCCAAGAAGTCTATGGCTACACCTTC
CASSQEVYGYTF
>TRBV23-1|.|TRBJ2-7|TRBD2
TGCGCCAGCAGTCCTTCGCGACTAGCGGAGCCCCTCTGCGAGCAGTACTTC
CASSPSRLAEPLCEQYF
>TRBV4-3|.|TRBJ1-1|.
TGCGCCAGCAGCCAAGTCCGACAGGCACACACTGAAGCTTTCTTT
CASSQVRQAHTEAFF
>TRBV5-1|.|TRBJ2-2|TRBD2
TGCGCCAGCAGCTTGGAAGGGACTACCTACACCGGGGAGCTGTTTTTT
CASSLEGTTYTGELFF
>TRBV20-1|.|TRBJ2-5|.
TGCAGTGCTAGTCTAGCCGTCTGGGGGACCCAGTACTTC
CSASLAVWGTQYF
>TRBV4-3|.|TRBJ2-3|.
TGCGCCAGCCAGAAGGGAGCGGGAGATACGCAGTATTTT
CASQKGAGDTQYF